This T cell receptor beta chain was observed in a study of blood T cell repertoires in COVID-19. Study at large: COVID-19 samples collected from the United States, Italy and Spain covered acute and convalescent phases. In each case, the material was cDNA or gDNA derived from T cells, B-cell-depleted T cells, or PBMCs.

CDR3 length: 16 residues. The germline V gene has CDR1 SGHTA and CDR2 FQGNSA. The ends lost 5 bases at V and 4 bases at J; junction bases unmatched: 9. Per the authors' pipeline: From reference gene primer amplification, estimates of nucleated cell counts were derived. The assay was immunoSEQ multiplex PCR, and TCRdb's table has in-frame clones only and misses some. The V and J calls and the clone size are those of that table, but D and trimming were determined from the DNA. The table has approximately 70,000 clones, around 80% seen once. Sample: peripheral blood. This TCR was recovered from a woman older than 75 with acute or convalescent COVID-19. The chain employs TRBV7-2 and TRBJ1-2, with 11 nucleotides matching TRBD1. CDR3 loop: CASSPGTGGPIYGYTF. The CDR3 DNA follows: TGTGCCAGCAGCCCTGGGACAGGGGGGCCGATCTATGGCTACACCTTC.